These 5 T cell receptor beta chains came from one sample sequenced in a study of response to subunit inactivated influenza vaccine. One entry per CDR3 protein results from TCRdb running MiXCR on the RT-PCR reads. The profile covers about 480,000 distinct CDR3 sequences, with around 25% appearing a single time and 1.9% taken by the ten largest. The sequencing here drew on CD4+ T cells sorted from PBMCs, taken roughly 5 days after vaccination. These receptors all stem from a man between 50 and 59 years old who received an inactivated influenza vaccine.

The chain is built from TRBV7-2 and TRBJ2-3; D may match TRBD1 or TRBD2 (6 bases each). CDR1 is SGHTA and CDR2 is FQGNSA in the germline V gene. The CDR3 consists of 16 residues. The V end lost 5 bases, the J end lost 4 bases, and 19 bases lay between the germline ends. The CDR3 nucleotides are TGTGCCAGCAGCGAACTGGGGGGTGGGGGGCCAGATACGCAGTATTTT. This codes for CASSELGGGGPDTQYF. Looking up the rest from reference TRBV7-2 and TRBJ2-3 gives the full variable domain: GAGVSQSPSNKVTEKGKDVELRCDPISGHTALYWYRQSLGQGLEFLIYFQGNSAPDKSGLPSDRFSAERTGGSVSTLTIQRTQQEDSAVYLCASSELGGGGPDTQYFGPGTRLTVL.

This clonotype is judged medium-sized. The V call is TRBV29-1, the J call TRBJ2-7; tentative D call: TRBD1 (6 bases). The V gene's germline CDR1 is SQVTM and CDR2 ANQGSEA. The CDR3 sequence is 13 residues long. Trimming shortened V by 4 bases and J by 4 bases, and 14 bases separated the two germline ends. The CDR3 spells CSVAITQGYEQYF. In DNA form, the CDR3 reads TGCAGCGTTGCAATAACTCAGGGGTACGAGCAGTACTTC.

This chain uses TRBV2 with TRBJ2-7; D gene ambiguous. The V gene lost 4 bases and the J gene lost 0 bases, with 7 bases spanning the gap. This CDR3 region has 13 residues. Germline V gives CDR1 SNHLY, CDR2 FYNNEI. In DNA, the CDR3 is TGTGCCAGCAGTGGTCAGGACTCCTACGAGCAGTACTTC. Translated: CASSGQDSYEQYF.

There are a few counts of this clonotype. This sequence joins TRBV20-1 and TRBJ2-1; no firm D call. Trimming left V 0 bases short and J 5 bases short, with 11 bases between. The CDR3 runs 14 residues. Germline CDR1 is DFQATT and CDR2 is SNEGSKA (reference sequence). In nucleotides, the CDR3 is TGCAGTGCTAGAGATGGACCAAGGAACAATGAGCAGTTCTTC. Translated: CSARDGPRNNEQFF.

This clonotype was counted only a few times. The V call is TRBV28, the J call TRBJ2-3; possibly TRBD2 for D (6 bases). Per germline, CDR1 MDHEN and CDR2 SYDVKM. The CDR3 is 12 amino acids. CDR3 protein: CASYPGGDTQYF. As DNA, the CDR3 is TGTGCGAGCTACCCCGGGGGTGATACGCAGTATTTT. Complete variable domain (other parts from reference TRBV28 and TRBJ2-3): DVKVTQSSRYLVKRTGEKVFLECVQDMDHENMFWYRQDPGLGLRLIYFSYDVKMKEKGDIPEGYSVSREKKERFSLILESASTNQTSMYLCASYPGGDTQYFGPGTRLTVL.